A selection of T cell receptor beta chains follows, all from one sample in a study of blood T cell repertoires in COVID-19. Produced via immunoSEQ multiplex PCR; TCRdb's table is partial and in-frame only. Of tens of thousands of clones in the sample, roughly 80% were seen once. The source material was peripheral blood. These receptors all come from a woman older than 75 with active or convalescent COVID-19. CDR3s include the opening cysteine and the closing phenylalanine or tryptophan. Fields, in order: V gene, clone size, CDR3 protein. A clone size is listed for some rows: how often the clone was seen (once, few, many), or a class if it is expanded.

>TRBV5-6|.
CASSLVYQRIYNEQFF
>TRBV5-8|few
CASSLGQGAYNEKLFF
>TRBV9|few
CASSVGLAPAQEQFF
>TRBV28|once
CASSPRTGLRDTEAFF
>TRBV3-1/TRBV3-2|.
CASSQVEGSGPQHF
>TRBV5-1|.
CASSLGQPTGELFF
>TRBV20-1|.
CSAPLETQYF
>TRBV15|.
CATSRDPPASGRGDEQFF
>TRBV19|.
CASSIMGLGTEAFF
>TRBV18|.
CASSPESPRETQYF
>TRBV6-5|.
CASRLNQGFRGYTF
>TRBV4-1|once
CASSPQRTSGYEQYF
>TRBV28|.
CASTASRGDYNSPLHF
>TRBV6-5|.
CASKGQKITDTQYF
>TRBV7-2|.
CASSGYALYNEKLFF
>TRBV28|.
CASRPDRGIEQYF
>TRBV24-1|.
CATSDYQITQYF
>TRBV18|.
CASSRTGWGDEQYF
>TRBV6-6|.
CASTNFRGRGYEQYF
>TRBV28|many
CASSSTGHLTYGYTF
>TRBV7-3|.
CASSLLAGATDTQYF
>TRBV28|.
CASSLYGGETQYF
>TRBV3-1/TRBV3-2|.
CASSPTGYTEAFF
>TRBV27|few
CASSFLGDRDNNEQFF
>TRBV14|.
CASSSGQGGPPLHF
>TRBV19|.
CASSIDEAPNSSLFF
>TRBV9|.
CASSTGSYEQYF
>TRBV4-2|.
CASSPGSSGANVLTF
>TRBV9|few
CASSVSSGRTDTQYF
>TRBV6-2/TRBV6-3|once
CASSTYSGANVLTF
>TRBV7-2|.
CASSLAGTGLGNEQFF
>TRBV28|.
CASNTGDYGYTF
>TRBV5-1|.
CASSLARGDTDTQYF
>TRBV29-1|once
CSGRVQNTGELFF
>TRBV7-3|.
CASSPSGQMNTEAFF
>TRBV18|.
CASSLRRQGRTDEQYF
>TRBV6-2/TRBV6-3|.
CASSYPTNYGYTF
>TRBV19|.
CASSIRPGTGGEAFF
>TRBV29-1|.
CSVVGHSNYGYTF
>TRBV6-5|.
CASSYTPPGGSRTQYF
>TRBV7-2|medium-sized
CASSLSRDSTDTQYF